A single TCR beta chain is shown here with its context. Its antigen remains undetermined. No base qualities exist here, and no much larger clone lies one base off it. These data are taken from a study of human T cells and chemical hapten exposure (dated by TCRdb to about 2021). About the full investigation: For sensitization, 2% DPC in acetone was applied to a roughly 2 cm by roughly 2 cm area of upper inner arm skin. Weekly therapeutic DPC doses were additionally applied to the scalp of patients throughout the roughly 24-week study period. Patch tests used Finn chambers with 0.01% DPC on the upper back, scored after 6 days by International Contact Dermatitis Research Group standards. The mostly female patient cohort included alopecia areata with under or over 50% scalp involvement, alopecia totalis and alopecia universalis. Libraries were pooled for sequencing, and per-sample TCR yields varied mainly because of small differences in library volumes within the pool. Peripheral blood TCR repertoire changes were tracked in vivo in alopecia patients during primary and secondary sensitization to the hapten diphenylcyclopropenone (DPC). Patient blood was sampled pre-sensitization (week 0) and at 2, 6 and about 24 weeks after DPC sensitization. Approximately 28 alopecia patients provided blood for TCR sequencing at one to four time points (pre-sensitization, 2, 6 and 24 weeks). The paper's findings and limits, for the study overall: Because every patient had alopecia, a presumed autoimmune disease, the patients' immune response might differ from that of healthy individuals. After repeated subsampling, changes were observed in the strength of the expansion versus patch-test correlation and in the threshold at which the correlation became significant. DPC sensitization did not change how many TCRs were above 1 in 1000 frequency, and no evidence was found of alterations in global repertoire structure. Expanded TCRs formed significantly more large CDR3 similarity clusters than pre-sensitization or healthy control sets, consistent with antigen-driven responses. Patch test score correlated positively with the number of PT1 expanded TCRs, reaching significance at thresholds 8, 16 and 32 but not at 4.

Libraries were made using RACE. Instrument on record: NextSeq 500. Library preparation attached unique molecular identifiers to individual cDNA molecules for quantitative, reproducible TCR counting. Each blood RNA sample was used to sequence both TCR alpha and TCR beta chains. The source study handled its data this way. A median of roughly 100,000 TCRs per sample was observed, with a range of about 23,224 to 750,000. The Decombinator software suite was used to annotate V, J and CDR3 in the TCR reads. For the PS versus PT1 abundance plots, all samples were subsampled to the same number of TCRs (28,000). TCRs were defined as expanded if absent before sensitization and observed at least eight times at the 2-week time point. Clones were called with MiXCR by TCRdb after fastp trimmed the public reads at Q25, and only in-frame beta chains were retained. For every CDR3 protein sequence, its rows merge into one entry that carries the most common genes and DNA. TCRdb, rather than the study authors, made the V and J calls. The sample profile shows 380,000 or so distinct CDR3 sequences; about 5.4% of them were found once. The leading ten clones occupy around 8.8% of the sample.

The time point label, as the study defines it: pre-sensitization, week 0. The treatment or condition tag for this specimen amounts to: therapeutic diphenylcyclopropenone sensitization with weekly scalp DPC. At each patch-test visit, blood was drawn before the patch test was applied. To be eligible, patients had to be aged 18 to 70, diagnosed with alopecia and judged suitable for DPC therapy, while pregnant patients were excluded. Total RNA was extracted from unfractionated whole blood that had been collected in Tempus Blood RNA tubes. The starting material was whole blood, obtained in connection with sensitization to the hapten diphenylcyclopropenone (DPC). The receptor comes from a woman aged 18-35 years with alopecia areata. Some clones in this sample may be carry-over from other donors' samples.

CDR3 region: CASIPSVGVTEAFF. The DNA sequence is given as TGTGCCAGCATTCCTTCAGTGGGGGTTACTGAAGCTTTCTTT. The chain employs TRBV6-5 and TRBJ1-1, with TRBD1 tentatively as D gene (5 bases match). The V and J ends are trimmed by 7 bases and 5 bases, leaving 17 bases between them. Via the germline V gene, CDR1 is MNHEY and CDR2 SVGAGI. Including the terminal cysteine and phenylalanine, the CDR3 comprises 14 residues. Only CDR3 DNA is held: 42 bases, read in frame from base 1.